Following are 9 T cell receptor beta chains from one sample sequenced in a study of cytomegalovirus exposure and HLA in healthy donors. Use of 60 Vbeta and 13 Jbeta primers characterized the PCR. Produced via immunoSEQ multiplex PCR; TCRdb's table is partial and in-frame only. The data hold about 140,000 clones, with 75% to 85% observed a single time. Sequences were obtained from PBMCs. The receptors stem from a woman between 18 and 30 years old in good health and CMV-seropositive.

The V call is TRBV15, the J call TRBJ1-4, with D maybe TRBD1 (5 bases). This CDR3 is built from 16 residues. From germline, CDR1 is LNHNV and CDR2 YYDKDF (reference sequence). The ends were cut back, 0 bases at V and 5 bases at J, with 13 bases in the middle. CDR3 in amino acids: CATSRDSLGGNEKLFF. CDR3 bases: TGTGCCACCAGCAGAGATTCGTTGGGGGGAAATGAAAAACTGTTTTTT.

The J gene is TRBJ2-7, the V gene TRBV7-8, with 7 bases fitting TRBD1. The V gene's germline CDR1 is SGHVS and CDR2 FQNEAQ. Germline trimming cut 1 base from V and 7 bases from J; bases unmatched to any gene: 7. The CDR3 contains 14 residues. In DNA form, the CDR3 reads TGTGCCAGCAGCTTAGGGACAGGTTTGGGGGAGCAGTACTTC. Encoded protein: CASSLGTGLGEQYF. The full variable domain, its missing parts supplied by reference TRBV7-8 and TRBJ2-7, is GAGVSQSPRYKVAKRGQDVALRCDPISGHVSLFWYQQALGQGPEFLTYFQNEAQLDKSGLPSDRFFAERPEGSVSTLKIQRTQQEDSAVYLCASSLGTGLGEQYFGPGTRLTVT.

V gene TRBV7-8 combines with J gene TRBJ2-3, with 8 bases matching TRBD1. V was pared by 5 bases and J by 0 bases, with 4 bases of the junction left unmatched. The CDR3 consists of 15 residues. Germline V lookup: CDR1 SGHVS, CDR2 FQNEAQ. CDR3 sequence: CASSRQGKSTDTQYF. CDR3 nucleotides: TGTGCCAGCAGCCGACAGGGGAAGAGCACAGATACGCAGTATTTT. Filled out from reference TRBV7-8 and TRBJ2-3, the complete variable domain reads GAGVSQSPRYKVAKRGQDVALRCDPISGHVSLFWYQQALGQGPEFLTYFQNEAQLDKSGLPSDRFFAERPEGSVSTLKIQRTQQEDSAVYLCASSRQGKSTDTQYFGPGTRLTVL.

This clone was detected only a few times. The V and J genes are TRBV19 and TRBJ2-5; a weak D match, TRBD2 (6 bases). The V gene lost 6 bases and the J gene lost 2 bases, with 13 bases spanning the gap. CDR3 length: 14 amino acids. Germline V gene lookup returns CDR1 LNHDA and CDR2 SQIVND (reference sequence). CDR3 coding DNA: TGTGCCAGTAGCCCTGTGGCGGGGCAAGAGACCCAGTACTTC. It codes for CASSPVAGQETQYF.

The chain uses TRBV5-1 and TRBJ1-4; D not certain. Per the germline V gene, CDR1 is SGHRS and CDR2 is YFSETQ. CDR3 length: 14 residues. Trimming pared 0 bases from V and 2 bases from J, leaving 5 bases between. Written as DNA, the CDR3 is TGCGCCAGCAGCTTGGGTCGGACTAATGAAAAACTGTTTTTT. Its translation: CASSLGRTNEKLFF.

V and J are TRBV6-5 and TRBJ1-3; D perhaps matches TRBD1 (5 bases). Trimming removed 6 bases from V and 2 bases from J, with 14 bases in between. Germline CDR1 reads MNHEY; CDR2 reads SVGAGI. The CDR3 consists of 15 residues. CDR3 protein: CASSLDTIAGNTIYF. CDR3 bases: TGTGCCAGCAGCTTGGACACTATCGCTGGAAACACCATATATTTT.

The chain carries TRBV29-1 and TRBJ2-7; D ambiguous. Germline assignment: CDR1 SQVTM and CDR2 ANQGSEA. The CDR3 has 12 residues. V was cut by 5 bases and J by 2 bases, with 10 bases left in between. CDR3 sequence reads: CSVKAGPYEQYF. The CDR3 DNA reads as TGCAGCGTTAAGGCAGGCCCCTACGAGCAGTACTTC.

The rearrangement links TRBV28 to TRBJ2-7, with TRBD2 as a possible D gene (6 bases). Germline CDR1 is MDHEN and CDR2 is SYDVKM. Trimming removed 10 bases at V and 3 bases at J, with 19 bases between. This CDR3 has 14 amino acids. The CDR3 region is CATSPRGRGYEQYF. CDR3 DNA sequence: TGTGCCACCTCCCCTCGTGGGCGGGGCTACGAGCAGTACTTC.

Only a few counts were recorded for this clone. V gene TRBV18 combines with J gene TRBJ1-3; 10 bases fit TRBD1. Unmatched junction bases numbered 6, after V lost 4 bases and J lost 0 bases. CDR1 KGHSH and CDR2 LQKENI come from the germline V gene. The CDR3 covers 17 residues. The CDR3 DNA reads as TGTGCCAGCTCACTGACGGACAGGGGGAGCTCTGGAAACACCATATATTTT. Its protein is CASSLTDRGSSGNTIYF.